The rows below give T cell receptor beta chains drawn from one sample of a study of blood T cell repertoires in COVID-19. TCRdb keeps only in-frame clones here, not all; method: immunoSEQ multiplex PCR. Of hundreds of thousands of clones listed, just under 85% are singletons. Material: peripheral blood. The receptor source for this set is a man at least 80 years old with acute or convalescent COVID-19. Both conserved end residues are part of each CDR3. D genes are given only for firm matches.

V gene: TRBV20-1; J gene: TRBJ1-2; D gene: TRBD1; CDR3 protein: CSASVGQGVYGYTF; CDR3 DNA: TGCAGTGCTAGTGTCGGACAGGGGGTCTATGGCTACACCTTC
V gene: TRBV5-1; J gene: TRBJ2-3; D gene: NA; CDR3 protein: CASSFPSSTDTQYF; CDR3 DNA: TGCGCCAGCAGCTTCCCGTCTAGCACAGATACGCAGTATTTT
V gene: TRBV19; J gene: TRBJ1-2; D gene: TRBD1; CDR3 protein: CASRVQGVSGYTF; CDR3 DNA: TGTGCCAGTAGGGTACAGGGGGTCTCTGGCTACACCTTC
V gene: TRBV10-3; J gene: TRBJ2-7; D gene: TRBD2; CDR3 protein: CAISESLTSGADEQYF; CDR3 DNA: TGTGCCATCAGTGAGTCCTTGACTAGCGGGGCAGACGAGCAGTACTTC
V gene: TRBV19; J gene: TRBJ1-2; D gene: NA; CDR3 protein: CASEEANYGYTF; CDR3 DNA: TGTGCCAGTGAAGAGGCAAACTATGGCTACACCTTC
V gene: TRBV6-2/TRBV6-3; J gene: TRBJ1-1; D gene: TRBD1; CDR3 protein: CASSQPRQGWPEAFF; CDR3 DNA: TGTGCCAGCAGTCAACCGAGACAGGGTTGGCCTGAAGCTTTCTTT
V gene: TRBV5-1; J gene: TRBJ1-6; D gene: TRBD1; CDR3 protein: CASSQLGDSNSPLHF; CDR3 DNA: TGCGCCAGCAGCCAATTGGGGGACAGTAATTCACCCCTCCACTTT
V gene: TRBV7-2; J gene: TRBJ2-7; D gene: NA; CDR3 protein: CASSRATYEQYF; CDR3 DNA: TGTGCCAGCAGCCGAGCGACCTACGAGCAGTACTTC
V gene: TRBV5-1; J gene: TRBJ2-3; D gene: TRBD2; CDR3 protein: CASSPRRLAVRTDTQYF; CDR3 DNA: TGCGCCAGCAGCCCGAGACGACTAGCGGTACGCACAGATACGCAGTATTTT
V gene: TRBV6-5; J gene: TRBJ1-2; D gene: NA; CDR3 protein: CASSYSTGHGYTF; CDR3 DNA: TGTGCCAGCAGTTACTCGACAGGACATGGCTACACCTTC
V gene: TRBV24-1; J gene: TRBJ1-5; D gene: TRBD1; CDR3 protein: CATSDLGQRERQPQHF; CDR3 DNA: TGTGCCACCAGTGACTTGGGACAGAGGGAGAGGCAGCCCCAGCATTTT
V gene: TRBV6-5; J gene: TRBJ2-3; D gene: TRBD2; CDR3 protein: CASSVTSARDTQYF; CDR3 DNA: TGTGCCAGCAGCGTGACTAGCGCCAGGGATACGCAGTATTTT
V gene: TRBV27; J gene: TRBJ2-6; D gene: TRBD1; CDR3 protein: CASSFLGQGSGANVLTF; CDR3 DNA: TGTGCCAGCAGTTTTCTGGGACAGGGGTCTGGGGCCAACGTCCTGACTTTC
V gene: TRBV7-9; J gene: TRBJ1-1; D gene: NA; CDR3 protein: CASSFGLNTEAFF; CDR3 DNA: TGTGCCAGCAGCTTTGGGCTGAACACTGAAGCTTTCTTT
V gene: TRBV6-5; J gene: TRBJ1-1; D gene: NA; CDR3 protein: CASRPGSKNTEAFF; CDR3 DNA: TGTGCCAGCCGGCCAGGGTCGAAAAACACTGAAGCTTTCTTT
V gene: TRBV6-5; J gene: TRBJ1-6; D gene: TRBD1; CDR3 protein: CASSSTGGNSPLHF; CDR3 DNA: TGTGCCAGCAGTTCCACAGGGGGCAATTCACCCCTCCACTTT
V gene: TRBV18; J gene: TRBJ2-4; D gene: NA; CDR3 protein: CASSPPTGRNIQYF; CDR3 DNA: TGTGCCAGCTCACCCCCGACAGGTAGAAACATTCAGTACTTC
V gene: TRBV2; J gene: TRBJ2-1; D gene: NA; CDR3 protein: CASSETSFSYNEQFF; CDR3 DNA: TGTGCCAGCAGTGAAACTAGCTTCTCCTACAATGAGCAGTTCTTC